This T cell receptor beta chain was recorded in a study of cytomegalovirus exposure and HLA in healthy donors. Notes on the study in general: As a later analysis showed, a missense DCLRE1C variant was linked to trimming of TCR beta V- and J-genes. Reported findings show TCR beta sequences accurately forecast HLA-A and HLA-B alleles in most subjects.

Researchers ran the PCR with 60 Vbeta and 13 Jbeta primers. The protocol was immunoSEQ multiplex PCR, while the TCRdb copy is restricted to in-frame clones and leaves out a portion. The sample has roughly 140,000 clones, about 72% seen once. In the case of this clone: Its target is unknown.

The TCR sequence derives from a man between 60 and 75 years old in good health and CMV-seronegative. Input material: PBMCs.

CDR3: CAWSSGTGGDQYF. The CDR3 nucleotides read TGTGCCTGGTCCTCCGGGACAGGGGGCGATCAGTACTTC. The chain has TRBV30 and TRBJ2-5, with TRBD1 matching 12 bases. With 5 bases clipped from V and 11 bases from J, the junction kept 9 bases outside the gene matches. The CDR3 spans 13 residues. Per germline, CDR1 GTSNPN and CDR2 SVGIG (reference sequence).